The rows below give T cell receptor beta chains drawn from one sample of a study of blood T cell repertoires in COVID-19. Data came from immunoSEQ multiplex PCR; TCRdb stores just in-frame clones and leaves some out. The sample holds 360,000 or so clones; approximately 91% are singletons and the top ten take approximately 1%. The sequenced material came from PBMCs or T cells enriched from blood (not recorded which). The receptors here all came from a woman in her thirties who had been exposed to COVID-19. Both conserved end residues are part of each CDR3. The order of the fields is J gene, V gene, CDR3 protein.

j_call: TRBJ2-5; v_call: TRBV7-8; cdr3_aa: CASSPASGPYQETQYF
j_call: TRBJ2-1; v_call: TRBV6-2/TRBV6-3; cdr3_aa: CASSYPNNEQFF
j_call: TRBJ1-3; v_call: TRBV20-1; cdr3_aa: CSASHPRKGGSGNTIYF
j_call: TRBJ2-5; v_call: TRBV7-3; cdr3_aa: CASSLDPEETQYF
j_call: TRBJ2-1; v_call: TRBV7-9; cdr3_aa: CASSRVRTGTRSPPQFF
j_call: TRBJ2-2; v_call: TRBV2; cdr3_aa: CASYPGQGFRGELFF
j_call: TRBJ1-5; v_call: TRBV10-3; cdr3_aa: CAIMQDRGQPQHF
j_call: TRBJ2-1; v_call: TRBV28; cdr3_aa: CASSSFKPNRNEQFF
j_call: TRBJ2-1; v_call: TRBV28; cdr3_aa: CASRGNEQFF
j_call: TRBJ2-1; v_call: TRBV7-8; cdr3_aa: CASSLSGRPINEQFF
j_call: TRBJ1-5; v_call: TRBV14; cdr3_aa: CASSQRNQPQHF
j_call: TRBJ1-5; v_call: TRBV5-1; cdr3_aa: CASKRGTGNQPQHF
j_call: TRBJ2-5; v_call: TRBV11-3; cdr3_aa: CASSAGREETQYF
j_call: TRBJ1-4; v_call: TRBV18; cdr3_aa: CASSPLTDEKLFF
j_call: TRBJ2-3; v_call: TRBV2; cdr3_aa: CASSPGREPSDTQYF
j_call: TRBJ1-5; v_call: TRBV15; cdr3_aa: CATSRGGGRQPQHF
j_call: TRBJ2-7; v_call: TRBV6-5; cdr3_aa: CASSRGTGGHEQYF
j_call: TRBJ1-1; v_call: TRBV21-1; cdr3_aa: CASSKATANTEAFF
j_call: TRBJ2-3; v_call: TRBV11-2; cdr3_aa: CASSLGLAGGTDTQYF
j_call: TRBJ2-7; v_call: TRBV27; cdr3_aa: CASSLSRLAGYEQYF
j_call: TRBJ1-1; v_call: TRBV19; cdr3_aa: CASSTLGANTEAFF
j_call: TRBJ2-1; v_call: TRBV27; cdr3_aa: CASSLSTVNNEQFF
j_call: TRBJ1-1; v_call: TRBV11-2; cdr3_aa: CASSFSSTGAFF